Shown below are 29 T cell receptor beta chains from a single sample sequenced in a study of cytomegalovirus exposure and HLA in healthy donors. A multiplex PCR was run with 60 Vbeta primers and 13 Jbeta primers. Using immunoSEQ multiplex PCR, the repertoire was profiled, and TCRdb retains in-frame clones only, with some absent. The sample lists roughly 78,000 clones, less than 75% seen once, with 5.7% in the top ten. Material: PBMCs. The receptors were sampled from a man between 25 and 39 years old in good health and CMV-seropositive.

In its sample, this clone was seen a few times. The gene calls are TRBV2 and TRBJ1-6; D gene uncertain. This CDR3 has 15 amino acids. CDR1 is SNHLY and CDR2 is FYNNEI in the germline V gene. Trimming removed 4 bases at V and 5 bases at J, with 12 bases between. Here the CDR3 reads CASSGSGSNNSPLHF. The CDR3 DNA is TGTGCCAGCAGTGGCTCAGGCTCAAATAATTCACCCCTCCACTTT.

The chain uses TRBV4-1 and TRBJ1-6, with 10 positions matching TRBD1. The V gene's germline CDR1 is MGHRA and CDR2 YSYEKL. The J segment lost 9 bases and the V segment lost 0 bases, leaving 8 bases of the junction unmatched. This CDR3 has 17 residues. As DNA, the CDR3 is TGCGCCAGCAGCCAAGATCCGGGACAGGGGATCGGTTCACCCCTCCACTTT. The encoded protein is CASSQDPGQGIGSPLHF.

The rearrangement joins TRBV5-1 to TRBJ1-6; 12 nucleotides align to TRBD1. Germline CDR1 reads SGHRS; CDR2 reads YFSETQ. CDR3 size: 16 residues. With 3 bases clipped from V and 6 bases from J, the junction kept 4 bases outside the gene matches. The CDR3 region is CASSSGQGAGNSPLHF. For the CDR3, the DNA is TGCGCCAGCAGCTCGGGACAGGGGGCAGGTAATTCACCCCTCCACTTT.

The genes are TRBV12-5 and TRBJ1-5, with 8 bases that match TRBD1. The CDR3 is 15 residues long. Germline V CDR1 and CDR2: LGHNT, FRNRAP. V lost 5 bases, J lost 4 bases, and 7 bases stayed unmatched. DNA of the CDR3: TGTGCTAGTGGTCCACTACAGGGGGATAATCAGCCCCAGCATTTT. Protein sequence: CASGPLQGDNQPQHF.

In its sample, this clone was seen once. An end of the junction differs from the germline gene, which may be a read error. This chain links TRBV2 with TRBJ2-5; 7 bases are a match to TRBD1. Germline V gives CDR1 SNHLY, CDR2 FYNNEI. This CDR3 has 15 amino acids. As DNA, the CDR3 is TGTGCCAGCACTGAAAGGACAGGCGACTTGGAGACCCAGTACTTC. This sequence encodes CASTERTGDLETQYF.

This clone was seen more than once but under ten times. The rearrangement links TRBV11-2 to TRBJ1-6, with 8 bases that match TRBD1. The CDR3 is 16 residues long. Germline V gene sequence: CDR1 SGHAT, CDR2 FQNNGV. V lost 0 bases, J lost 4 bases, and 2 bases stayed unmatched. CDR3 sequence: CASSLETGGYNSPLHF. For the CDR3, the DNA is TGTGCCAGCAGCTTAGAAACAGGGGGATATAATTCACCCCTCCACTTT.

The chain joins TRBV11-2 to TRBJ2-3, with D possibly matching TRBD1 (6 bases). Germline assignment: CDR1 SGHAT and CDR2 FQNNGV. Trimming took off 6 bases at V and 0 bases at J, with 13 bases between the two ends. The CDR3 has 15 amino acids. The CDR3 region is CASSVNRDSTDTQYF. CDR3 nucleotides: TGTGCCAGCAGTGTTAACAGGGACAGCACAGATACGCAGTATTTT.

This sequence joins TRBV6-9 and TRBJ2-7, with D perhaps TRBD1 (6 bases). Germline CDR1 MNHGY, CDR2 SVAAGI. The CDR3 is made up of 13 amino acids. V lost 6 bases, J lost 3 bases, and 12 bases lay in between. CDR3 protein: CASSPRDNYEQYF. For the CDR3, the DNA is TGTGCCAGCAGCCCTCGGGACAACTACGAGCAGTACTTC.

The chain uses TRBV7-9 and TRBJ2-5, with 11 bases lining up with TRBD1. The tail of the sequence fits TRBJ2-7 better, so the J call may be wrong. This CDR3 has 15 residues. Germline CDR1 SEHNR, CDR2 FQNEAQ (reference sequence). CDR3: CASSSGTGGSYEQYF. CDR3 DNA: TGTGCCAGCAGCTCGGGGACAGGGGGCTCCTACGAGCAGTACTTC.

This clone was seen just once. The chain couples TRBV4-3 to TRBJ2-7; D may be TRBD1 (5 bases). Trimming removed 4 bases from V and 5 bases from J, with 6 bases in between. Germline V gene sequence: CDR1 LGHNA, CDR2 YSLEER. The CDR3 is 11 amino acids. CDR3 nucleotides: TGCGCCAGCAGCCCAGGGCACGAGCAGTACTTC. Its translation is CASSPGHEQYF.

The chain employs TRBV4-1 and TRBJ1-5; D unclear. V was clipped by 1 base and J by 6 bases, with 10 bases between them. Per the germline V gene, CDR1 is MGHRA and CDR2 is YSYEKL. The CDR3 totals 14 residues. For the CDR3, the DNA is TGCGCCAGCAGCCAAGCGGGGTTCGGTCAGCCCCAGCATTTT. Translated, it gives CASSQAGFGQPQHF.

The CDR3 spells CASSLTGAEAFF. CDR3 nucleotides: TGCGCCAGCAGCTTGACGGGTGCTGAAGCTTTCTTT. The chain combines TRBV5-1 with TRBJ1-1; D unclear. Per germline, CDR1 SGHRS and CDR2 YFSETQ. The germline V and J ends were trimmed by 1 base and 6 bases, with 7 bases remaining between them. CDR3 length: 12 amino acids.

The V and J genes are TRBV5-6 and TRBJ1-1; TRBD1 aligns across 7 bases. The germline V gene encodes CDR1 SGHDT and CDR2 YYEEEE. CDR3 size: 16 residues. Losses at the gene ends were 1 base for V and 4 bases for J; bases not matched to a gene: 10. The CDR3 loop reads CASSLRLAGGSTEAFF. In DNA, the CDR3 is TGTGCCAGCAGCTTGAGGTTAGCAGGGGGTAGCACTGAAGCTTTCTTT. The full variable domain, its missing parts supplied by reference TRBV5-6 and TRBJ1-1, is DAGVTQSPTHLIKTRGQQVTLRCSPKSGHDTVSWYQQALGQGPQFIFQYYEEEERQRGNFPDRFSGHQFPNYSSELNVNALLLGDSALYLCASSLRLAGGSTEAFFGQGTRLTVV.

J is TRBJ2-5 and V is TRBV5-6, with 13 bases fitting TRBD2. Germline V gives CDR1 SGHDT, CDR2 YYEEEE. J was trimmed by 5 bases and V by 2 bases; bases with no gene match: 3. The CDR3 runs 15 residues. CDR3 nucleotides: TGTGCCAGCAGCTTACAACTAGCGGGAGGGGAGACCCAGTACTTC. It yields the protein CASSLQLAGGETQYF.

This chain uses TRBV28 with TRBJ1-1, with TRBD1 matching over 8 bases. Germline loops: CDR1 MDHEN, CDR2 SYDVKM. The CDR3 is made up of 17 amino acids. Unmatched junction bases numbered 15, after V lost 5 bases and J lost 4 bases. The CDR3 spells CASSPAWLTGEGTEAFF. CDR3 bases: TGTGCCAGCAGTCCCGCCTGGCTGACAGGGGAAGGCACTGAAGCTTTCTTT.

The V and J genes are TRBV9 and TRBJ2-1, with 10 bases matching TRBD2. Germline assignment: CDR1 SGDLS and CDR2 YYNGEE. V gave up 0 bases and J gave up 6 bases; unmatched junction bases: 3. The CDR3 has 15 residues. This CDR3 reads CASSVGIAGGNEQFF. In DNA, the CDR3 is TGTGCCAGCAGCGTAGGGATAGCGGGGGGCAATGAGCAGTTCTTC.

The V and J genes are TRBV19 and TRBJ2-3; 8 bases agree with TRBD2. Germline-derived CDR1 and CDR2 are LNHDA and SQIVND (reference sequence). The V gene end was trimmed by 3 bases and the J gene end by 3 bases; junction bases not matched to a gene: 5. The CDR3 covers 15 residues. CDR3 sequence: CASSIGGGRTDTQYF. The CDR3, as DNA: TGTGCCAGTAGTATTGGCGGGGGGCGGACAGATACGCAGTATTTT.

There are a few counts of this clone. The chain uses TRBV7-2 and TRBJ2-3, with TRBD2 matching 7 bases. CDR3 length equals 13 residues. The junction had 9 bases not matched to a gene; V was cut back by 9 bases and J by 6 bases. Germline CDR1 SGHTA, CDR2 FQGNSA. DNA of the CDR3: TGTGCCAGTCTACTAGCGCAACTTGATACGCAGTATTTT. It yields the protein CASLLAQLDTQYF.

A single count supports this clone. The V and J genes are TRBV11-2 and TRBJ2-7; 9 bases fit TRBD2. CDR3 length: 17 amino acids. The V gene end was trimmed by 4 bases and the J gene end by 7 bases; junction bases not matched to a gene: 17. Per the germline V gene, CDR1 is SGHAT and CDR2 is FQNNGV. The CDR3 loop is CASSSAGSASGIGEQYF. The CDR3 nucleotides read TGTGCCAGCAGCTCCGCGGGTTCGGCTAGCGGGATTGGGGAGCAGTACTTC.

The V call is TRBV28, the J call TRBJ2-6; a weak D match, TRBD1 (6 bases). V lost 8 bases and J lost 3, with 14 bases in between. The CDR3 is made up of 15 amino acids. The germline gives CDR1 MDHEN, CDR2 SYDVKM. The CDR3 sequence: CASGGWGRGANVLTF. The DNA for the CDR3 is TGTGCCAGCGGAGGCTGGGGGCGTGGGGCCAACGTCCTGACTTTC.

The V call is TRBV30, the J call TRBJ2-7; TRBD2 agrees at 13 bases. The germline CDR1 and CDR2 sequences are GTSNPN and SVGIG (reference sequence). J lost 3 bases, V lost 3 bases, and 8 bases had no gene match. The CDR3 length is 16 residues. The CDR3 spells CAWRFPGTSGIYEQYF. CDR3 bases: TGTGCCTGGAGATTCCCCGGGACTAGCGGGATCTACGAGCAGTACTTC.

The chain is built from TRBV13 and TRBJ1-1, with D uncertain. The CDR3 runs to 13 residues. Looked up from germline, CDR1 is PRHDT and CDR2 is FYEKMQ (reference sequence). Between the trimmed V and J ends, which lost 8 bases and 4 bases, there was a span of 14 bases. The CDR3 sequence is CASGISAGTEAFF. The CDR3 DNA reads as TGTGCCAGCGGGATCAGCGCGGGCACTGAAGCTTTCTTT.

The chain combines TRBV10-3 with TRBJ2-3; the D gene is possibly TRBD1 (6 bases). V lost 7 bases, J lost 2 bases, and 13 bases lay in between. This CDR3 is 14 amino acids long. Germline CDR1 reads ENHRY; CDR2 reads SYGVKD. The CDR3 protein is CAITLDSNTDTQYF. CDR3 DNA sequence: TGTGCCATCACCTTGGACAGTAACACAGATACGCAGTATTTT.

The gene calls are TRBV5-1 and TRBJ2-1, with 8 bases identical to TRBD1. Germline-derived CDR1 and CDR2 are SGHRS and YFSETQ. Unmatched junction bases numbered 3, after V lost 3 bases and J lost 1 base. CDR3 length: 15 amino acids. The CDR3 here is CASSWTGRSYNEQFF. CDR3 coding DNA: TGCGCCAGCAGCTGGACAGGGAGGTCCTACAATGAGCAGTTCTTC.

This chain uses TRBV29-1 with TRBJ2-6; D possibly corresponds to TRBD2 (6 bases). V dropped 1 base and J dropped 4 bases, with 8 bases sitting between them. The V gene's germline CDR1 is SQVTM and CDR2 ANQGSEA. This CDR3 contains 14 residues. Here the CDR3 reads CSVEVAGGANVLTF. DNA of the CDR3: TGCAGCGTTGAAGTTGCGGGAGGGGCCAACGTCCTGACTTTC.

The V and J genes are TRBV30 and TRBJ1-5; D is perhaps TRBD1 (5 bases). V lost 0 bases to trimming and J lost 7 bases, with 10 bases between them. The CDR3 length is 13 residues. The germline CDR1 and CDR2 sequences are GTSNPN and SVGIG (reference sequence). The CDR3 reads CAWSVGEVQPQHF. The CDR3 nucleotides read TGTGCCTGGAGTGTAGGGGAAGTGCAGCCCCAGCATTTT.

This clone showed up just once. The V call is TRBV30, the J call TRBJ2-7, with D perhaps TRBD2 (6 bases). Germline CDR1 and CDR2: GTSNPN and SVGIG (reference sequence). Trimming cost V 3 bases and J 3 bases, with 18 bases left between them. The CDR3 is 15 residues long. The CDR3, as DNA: TGTGCCTGGAGCTCTCCCGGGCGGGGTTACTACGAGCAGTACTTC. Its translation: CAWSSPGRGYYEQYF.

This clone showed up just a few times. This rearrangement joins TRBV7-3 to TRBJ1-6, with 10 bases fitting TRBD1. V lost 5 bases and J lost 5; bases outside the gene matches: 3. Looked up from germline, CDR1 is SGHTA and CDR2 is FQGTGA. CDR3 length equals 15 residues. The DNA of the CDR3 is TGTGCCAGCAGCACCGGGACAGGGGATAATTCACCCCTCCACTTT. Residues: CASSTGTGDNSPLHF.

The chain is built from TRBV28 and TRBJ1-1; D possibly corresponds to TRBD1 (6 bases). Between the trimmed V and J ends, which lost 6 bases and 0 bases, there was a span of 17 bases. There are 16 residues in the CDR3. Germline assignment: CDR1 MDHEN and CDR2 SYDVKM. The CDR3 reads CASRPSYRDVNTEAFF. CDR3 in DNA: TGTGCCAGCAGACCGTCCTACAGGGATGTGAACACTGAAGCTTTCTTT.